This note documents a single T cell receptor (beta chain) sequence. This record belongs to a study of blood T cell repertoires in COVID-19. About the study: Spain, Italy and the United States supplied samples that represented acute and convalescent COVID-19. PBMCs, B-cell-depleted T cells, or T cells were the source of the cDNA or gDNA that made up the material.

In the authors' workflow: Reference gene primer amplification yielded estimated nucleated cell counts. Profiled with immunoSEQ multiplex PCR; TCRdb holds only in-frame clones, not every one. From that table come the V and J calls and clone size; the DNA was used to work out D and trimming. The sample records more than 15,000 clones, around 94% being singletons. CDR1 is LGHNA, CDR2 YNFKEQ, per germline. This CDR3 has 17 residues. The V and J ends lost 0 bases and 1 base respectively, with 12 bases between them. The origin of this receptor is a human donor in a cohort sampled during active COVID-19. What was sequenced was peripheral blood. This rearrangement joins TRBV4-2 to TRBJ2-2; TRBD2 might be the D (5 bases). The CDR3: CASSQDLRGRNTGELFF. CDR3 in DNA: TGTGCCAGCAGCCAAGATTTACGGGGAAGGAACACCGGGGAGCTGTTTTTT.